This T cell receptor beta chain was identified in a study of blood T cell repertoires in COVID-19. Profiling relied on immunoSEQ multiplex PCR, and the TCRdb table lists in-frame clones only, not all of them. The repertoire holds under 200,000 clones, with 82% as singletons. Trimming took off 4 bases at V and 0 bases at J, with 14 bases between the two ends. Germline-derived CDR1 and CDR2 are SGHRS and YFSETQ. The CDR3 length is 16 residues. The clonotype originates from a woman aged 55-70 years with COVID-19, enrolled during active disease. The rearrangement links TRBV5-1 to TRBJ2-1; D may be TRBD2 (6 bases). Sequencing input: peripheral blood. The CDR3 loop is CASSPGLFSSYNEQFF. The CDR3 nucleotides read TGCGCCAGCAGCCCGGGACTTTTCAGCTCCTACAATGAGCAGTTCTTC.